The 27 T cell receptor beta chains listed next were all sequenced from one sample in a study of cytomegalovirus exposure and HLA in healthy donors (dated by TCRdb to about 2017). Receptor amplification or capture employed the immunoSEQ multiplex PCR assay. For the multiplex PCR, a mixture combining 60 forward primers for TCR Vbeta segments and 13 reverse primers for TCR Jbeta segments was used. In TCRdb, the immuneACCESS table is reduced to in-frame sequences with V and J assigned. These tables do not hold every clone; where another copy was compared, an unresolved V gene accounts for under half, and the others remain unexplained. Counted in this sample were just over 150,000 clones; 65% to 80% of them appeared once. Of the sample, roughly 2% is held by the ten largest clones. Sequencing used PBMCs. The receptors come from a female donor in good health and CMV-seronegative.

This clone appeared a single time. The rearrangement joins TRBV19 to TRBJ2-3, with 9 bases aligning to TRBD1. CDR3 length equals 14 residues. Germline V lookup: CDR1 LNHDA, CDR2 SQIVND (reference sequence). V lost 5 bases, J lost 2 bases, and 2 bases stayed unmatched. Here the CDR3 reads CASSDRGYTDTQYF. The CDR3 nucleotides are TGTGCCAGTAGTGACAGGGGGTACACAGATACGCAGTATTTT.

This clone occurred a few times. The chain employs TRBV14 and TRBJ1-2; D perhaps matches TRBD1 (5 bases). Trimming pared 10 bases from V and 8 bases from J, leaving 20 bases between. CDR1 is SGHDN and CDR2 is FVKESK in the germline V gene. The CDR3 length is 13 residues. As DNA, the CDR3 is TGTGCCACCTCGTTGTCGCCAGGGCAAGGCTACACCTTC. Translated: CATSLSPGQGYTF.

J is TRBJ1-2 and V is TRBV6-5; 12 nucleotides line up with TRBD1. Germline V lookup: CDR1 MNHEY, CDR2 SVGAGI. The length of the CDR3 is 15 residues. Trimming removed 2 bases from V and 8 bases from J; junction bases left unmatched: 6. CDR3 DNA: TGTGCCAGCAGTTACCCGGGACAGGGGGCTATGGGCTACACCTTC. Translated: CASSYPGQGAMGYTF.

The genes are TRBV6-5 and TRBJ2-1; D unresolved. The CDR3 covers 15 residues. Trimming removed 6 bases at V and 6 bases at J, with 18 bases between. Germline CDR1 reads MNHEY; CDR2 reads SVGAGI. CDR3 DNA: TGTGCCAGCAGCCCTTGGGCCTCAGGCTCCAATGAGCAGTTCTTC. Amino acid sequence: CASSPWASGSNEQFF.

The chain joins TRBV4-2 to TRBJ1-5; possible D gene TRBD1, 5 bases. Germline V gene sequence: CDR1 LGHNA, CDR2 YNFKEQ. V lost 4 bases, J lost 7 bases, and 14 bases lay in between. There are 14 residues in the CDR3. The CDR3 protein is CASSLGGFGQPQHF. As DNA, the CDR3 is TGTGCCAGCAGCCTGGGGGGGTTCGGGCAGCCCCAGCATTTT.

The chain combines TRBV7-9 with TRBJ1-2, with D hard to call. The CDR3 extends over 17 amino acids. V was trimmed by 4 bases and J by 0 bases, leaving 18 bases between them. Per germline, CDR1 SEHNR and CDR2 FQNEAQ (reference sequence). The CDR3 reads CASSSNSGFRPNYGYTF. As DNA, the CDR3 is TGTGCCAGCAGCTCAAACAGCGGATTTAGGCCTAACTATGGCTACACCTTC.

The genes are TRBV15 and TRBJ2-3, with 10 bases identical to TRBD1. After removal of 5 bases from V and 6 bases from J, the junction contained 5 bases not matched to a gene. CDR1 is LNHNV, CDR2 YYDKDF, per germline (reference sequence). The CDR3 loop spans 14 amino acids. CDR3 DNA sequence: TGTGCCACCAGCCCGCGGACAGGGGGTGATACGCAGTATTTT. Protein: CATSPRTGGDTQYF.

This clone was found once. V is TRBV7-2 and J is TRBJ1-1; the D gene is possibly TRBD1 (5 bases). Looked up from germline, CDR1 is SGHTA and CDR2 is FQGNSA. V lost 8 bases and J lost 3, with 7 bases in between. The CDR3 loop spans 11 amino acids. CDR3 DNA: TGTGCCAGCGGGGCCTACACTGAAGCTTTCTTT. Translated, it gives CASGAYTEAFF.

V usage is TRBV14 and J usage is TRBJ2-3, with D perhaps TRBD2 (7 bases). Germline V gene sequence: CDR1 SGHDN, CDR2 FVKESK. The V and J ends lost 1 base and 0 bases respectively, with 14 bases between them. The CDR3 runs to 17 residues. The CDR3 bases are TGTGCCAGCAGCCAAGGCGGGGGCTTCAGAAGCACAGATACGCAGTATTTT. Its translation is CASSQGGGFRSTDTQYF.

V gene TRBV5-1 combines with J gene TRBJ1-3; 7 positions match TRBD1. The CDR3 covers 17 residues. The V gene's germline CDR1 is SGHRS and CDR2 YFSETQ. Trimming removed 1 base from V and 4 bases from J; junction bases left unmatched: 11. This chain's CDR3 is CASSLSVGTGAGNTIYF. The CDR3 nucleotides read TGCGCCAGCAGCTTGTCCGTCGGAACAGGGGCCGGAAACACCATATATTTT.

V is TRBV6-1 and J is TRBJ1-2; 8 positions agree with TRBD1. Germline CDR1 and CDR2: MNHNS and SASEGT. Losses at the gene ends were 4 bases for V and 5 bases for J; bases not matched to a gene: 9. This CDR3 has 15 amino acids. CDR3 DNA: TGTGCCAGCAGTGTGACAGGGGTCGCCGCTTATGGCTACACCTTC. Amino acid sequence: CASSVTGVAAYGYTF.

The CDR3: CASSKGADSNQPQHF. The CDR3 DNA sequence: TGTGCCAGCAGTAAGGGGGCAGATAGCAATCAGCCCCAGCATTTT. This sequence joins TRBV6-6 and TRBJ1-5, with 7 bases matching TRBD1. CDR1 is MNHNY and CDR2 is SVGAGI in the germline V gene (reference sequence). This CDR3 contains 15 residues. V lost 5 bases, J lost 0 bases, and 4 bases stayed unmatched.

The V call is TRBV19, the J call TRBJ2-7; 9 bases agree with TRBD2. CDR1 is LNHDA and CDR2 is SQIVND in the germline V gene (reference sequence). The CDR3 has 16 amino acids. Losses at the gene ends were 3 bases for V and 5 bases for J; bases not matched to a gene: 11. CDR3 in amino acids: CASSIIPYQREDEQYF. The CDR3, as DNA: TGTGCCAGTAGTATTATCCCCTACCAGCGGGAGGACGAGCAGTACTTC.

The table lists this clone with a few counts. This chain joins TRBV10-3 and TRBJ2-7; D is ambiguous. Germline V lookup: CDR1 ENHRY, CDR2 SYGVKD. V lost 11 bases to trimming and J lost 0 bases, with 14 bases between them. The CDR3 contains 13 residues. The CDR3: CAARGPRSYEQYF. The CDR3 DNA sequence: TGTGCCGCCCGTGGGCCACGCTCCTACGAGCAGTACTTC.

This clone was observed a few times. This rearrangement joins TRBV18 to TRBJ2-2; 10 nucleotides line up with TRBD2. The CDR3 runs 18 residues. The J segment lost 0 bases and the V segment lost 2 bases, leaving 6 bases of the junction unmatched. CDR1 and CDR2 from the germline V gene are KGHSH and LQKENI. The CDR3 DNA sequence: TGTGCCAGCTCACCATCGGCAGCGGGGGGGGCGAACACCGGGGAGCTGTTTTTT. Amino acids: CASSPSAAGGANTGELFF.

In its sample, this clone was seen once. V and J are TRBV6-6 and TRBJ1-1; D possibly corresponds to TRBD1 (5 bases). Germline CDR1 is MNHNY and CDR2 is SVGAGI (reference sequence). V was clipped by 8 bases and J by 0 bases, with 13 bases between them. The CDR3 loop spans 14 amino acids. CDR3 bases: TGTGCCAGCGGCTTGGGGGGAATGAACACTGAAGCTTTCTTT. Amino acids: CASGLGGMNTEAFF.

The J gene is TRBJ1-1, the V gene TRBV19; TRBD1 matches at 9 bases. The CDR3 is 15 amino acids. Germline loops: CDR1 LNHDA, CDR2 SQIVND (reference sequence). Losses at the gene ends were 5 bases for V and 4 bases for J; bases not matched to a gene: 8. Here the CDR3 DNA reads TGTGCCAGTAGTCGAACAGGGGGCTGGGGCACTGAAGCTTTCTTT. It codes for CASSRTGGWGTEAFF.

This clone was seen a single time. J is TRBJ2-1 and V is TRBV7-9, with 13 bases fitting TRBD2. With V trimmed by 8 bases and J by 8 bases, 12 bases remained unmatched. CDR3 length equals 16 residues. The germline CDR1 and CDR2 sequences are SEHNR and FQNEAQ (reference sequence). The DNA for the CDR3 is TGTGCCAGCGGACTTTCCGGGACTAGCGGGACCTATGAGCAGTTCTTC. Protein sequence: CASGLSGTSGTYEQFF.

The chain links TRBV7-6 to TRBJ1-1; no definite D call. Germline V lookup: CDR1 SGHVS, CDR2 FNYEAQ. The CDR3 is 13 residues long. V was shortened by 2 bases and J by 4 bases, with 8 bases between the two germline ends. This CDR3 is CASSLQAGTEAFF. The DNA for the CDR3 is TGTGCCAGCAGCTTACAGGCGGGCACTGAAGCTTTCTTT.

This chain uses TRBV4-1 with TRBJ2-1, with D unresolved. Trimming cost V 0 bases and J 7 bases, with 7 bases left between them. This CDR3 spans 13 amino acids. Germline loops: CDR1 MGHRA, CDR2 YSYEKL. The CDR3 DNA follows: TGCGCCAGCAGCCAAGACCCACGGAATGAGCAGTTCTTC. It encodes CASSQDPRNEQFF.

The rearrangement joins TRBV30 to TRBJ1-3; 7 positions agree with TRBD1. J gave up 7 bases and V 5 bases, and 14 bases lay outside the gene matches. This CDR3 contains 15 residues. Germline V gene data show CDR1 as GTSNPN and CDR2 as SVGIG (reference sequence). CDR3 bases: TGTGCCTGGGCTTGGAAACCGGGACAGAGCAACACCATATATTTT. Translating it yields CAWAWKPGQSNTIYF.

Written as DNA, the CDR3 is TGCGCCAGCAGCTTAAAAGGGGTTGAAGCTTTCTTT. This codes for CASSLKGVEAFF. V usage is TRBV5-1 and J usage is TRBJ1-1, with D perhaps TRBD1 (5 bases). The V end lost 2 bases, the J end lost 7 bases, and 9 bases lay between the germline ends. The germline CDR1 and CDR2 sequences are SGHRS and YFSETQ. The CDR3 sequence is 12 residues long.

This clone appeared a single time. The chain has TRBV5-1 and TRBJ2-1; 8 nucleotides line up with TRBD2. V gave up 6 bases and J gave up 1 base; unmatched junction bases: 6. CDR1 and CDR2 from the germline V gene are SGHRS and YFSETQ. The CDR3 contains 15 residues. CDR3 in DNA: TGCGCCAGCACCGTGGGGACTAGGTCCTACAATGAGCAGTTCTTC. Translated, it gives CASTVGTRSYNEQFF.

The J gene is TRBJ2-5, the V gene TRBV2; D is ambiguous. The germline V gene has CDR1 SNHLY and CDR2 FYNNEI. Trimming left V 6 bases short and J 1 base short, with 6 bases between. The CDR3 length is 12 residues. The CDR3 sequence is CASSYSQETQYF. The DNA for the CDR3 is TGTGCCAGCAGCTACTCCCAAGAGACCCAGTACTTC.

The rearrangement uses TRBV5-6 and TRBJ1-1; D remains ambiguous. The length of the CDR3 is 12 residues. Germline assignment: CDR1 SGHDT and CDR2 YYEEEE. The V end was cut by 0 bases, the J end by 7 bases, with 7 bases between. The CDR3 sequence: CASSLEYYEAFF. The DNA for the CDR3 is TGTGCCAGCAGCTTGGAGTACTATGAAGCTTTCTTT.

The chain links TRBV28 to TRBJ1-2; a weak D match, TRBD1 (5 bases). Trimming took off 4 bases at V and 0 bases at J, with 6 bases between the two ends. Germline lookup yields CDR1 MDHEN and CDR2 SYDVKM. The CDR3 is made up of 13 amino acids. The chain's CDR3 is CASSSGANYGYTF. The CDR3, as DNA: TGTGCCAGCAGTTCGGGGGCTAACTATGGCTACACCTTC.

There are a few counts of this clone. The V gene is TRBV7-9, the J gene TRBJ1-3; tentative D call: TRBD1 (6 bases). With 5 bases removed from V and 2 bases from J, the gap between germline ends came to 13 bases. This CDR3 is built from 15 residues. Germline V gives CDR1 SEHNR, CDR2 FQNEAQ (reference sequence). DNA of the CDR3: TGTGCCAGCAGCGTCTTCAGGGGTACTGGAAACACCATATATTTT. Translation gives CASSVFRGTGNTIYF.